This TCR beta chain is drawn from a study of cytomegalovirus exposure and HLA in healthy donors. Overall study results and limits: Among TCR sequences, most were rare, though some public TCRs appeared in many donors. Roughly 170 TCR beta chains were listed as cytomegalovirus-associated.

Worth noting for this clone: Its antigen is currently unknown.

Generated by immunoSEQ multiplex PCR, the TCRdb table keeps only in-frame clones and is missing some. Altogether tens of thousands of clones are present, roughly 96% being singletons, with the ten largest covering around 2.2%. This receptor was taken from a man aged 18 to 35 in good health and CMV-seronegative. The sequenced material came from PBMCs.

This chain's CDR3 is CASSFPGTGGANIQYF. The CDR3 DNA reads as TGTGCCAGCAGCTTCCCTGGGACAGGGGGTGCGAACATTCAGTACTTC. V usage is TRBV11-2 and J usage is TRBJ2-4; TRBD1 agrees at 11 bases. In germline, CDR1 is SGHAT, CDR2 FQNNGV. The CDR3 covers 16 residues. With 3 bases clipped from V and 7 bases from J, the junction kept 8 bases outside the gene matches.